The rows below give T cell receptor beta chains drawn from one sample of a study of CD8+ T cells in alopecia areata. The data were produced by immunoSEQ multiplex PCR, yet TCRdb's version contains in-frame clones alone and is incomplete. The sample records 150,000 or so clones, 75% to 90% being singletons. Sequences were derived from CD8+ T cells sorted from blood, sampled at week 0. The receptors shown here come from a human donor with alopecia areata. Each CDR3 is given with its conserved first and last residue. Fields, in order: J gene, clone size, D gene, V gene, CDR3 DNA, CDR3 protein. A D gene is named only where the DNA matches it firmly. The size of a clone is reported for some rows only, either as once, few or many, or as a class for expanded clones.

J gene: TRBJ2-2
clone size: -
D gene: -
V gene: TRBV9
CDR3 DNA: TGTGCCAGCAGCGTAATGACCGGGGAGCTGTTTTTT
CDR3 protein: CASSVMTGELFF

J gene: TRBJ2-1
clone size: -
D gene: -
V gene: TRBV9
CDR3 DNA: TGTGCCAGCAGCGTAGCCTTCCCCCTTCGGCGGGTCGACAATGAGCAGTTCTTC
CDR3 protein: CASSVAFPLRRVDNEQFF

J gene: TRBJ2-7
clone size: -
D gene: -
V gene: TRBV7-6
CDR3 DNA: TGTGCCGGCAGCTTAGAAGGTGGCAGGTTCTCCTACGAGCAGTACTTC
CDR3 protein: CAGSLEGGRFSYEQYF

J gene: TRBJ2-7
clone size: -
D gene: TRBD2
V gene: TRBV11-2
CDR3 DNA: TGTGCCAGCAGCCAGCTGCATTGGGCGGGAGCCTACGAGCAGTACTTC
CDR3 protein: CASSQLHWAGAYEQYF

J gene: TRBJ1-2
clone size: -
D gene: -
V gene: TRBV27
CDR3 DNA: TGTGCCAGCAGTTTTGACAGGACTAACTATGGCTACACCTTC
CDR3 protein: CASSFDRTNYGYTF

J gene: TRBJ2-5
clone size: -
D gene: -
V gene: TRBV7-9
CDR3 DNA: TGTGCCAGCAGCCCGGAGGAGGAGGAGACCCAGTACTTC
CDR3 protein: CASSPEEEETQYF

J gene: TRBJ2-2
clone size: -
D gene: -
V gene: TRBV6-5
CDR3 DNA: TGTGCCAGCAGTTACTCGTCGGGACCCACCGGGGAGCTGTTTTTT
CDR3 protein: CASSYSSGPTGELFF

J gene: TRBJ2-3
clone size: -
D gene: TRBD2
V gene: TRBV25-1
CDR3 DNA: TGTGCCAGCAGTGAATTTGGTCGGGAGGGCCGCACAGATACGCAGTATTTT
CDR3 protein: CASSEFGREGRTDTQYF

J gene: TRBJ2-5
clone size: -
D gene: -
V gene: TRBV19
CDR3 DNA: TGTGCCAGTAGTTCGGTAGAAGAGACCCAGTACTTC
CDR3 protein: CASSSVEETQYF

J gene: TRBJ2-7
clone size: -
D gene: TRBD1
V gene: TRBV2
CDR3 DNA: TGTGCCATTAGGGACAGCCTTTCCGAGCAGTACTTC
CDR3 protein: CAIRDSLSEQYF

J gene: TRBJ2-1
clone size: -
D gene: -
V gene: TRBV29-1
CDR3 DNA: TGCAGCGTTGTGGAAAGGGATGAGCAGTTCTTC
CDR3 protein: CSVVERDEQFF

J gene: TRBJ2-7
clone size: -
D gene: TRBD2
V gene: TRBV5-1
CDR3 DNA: TGCGCCAGCAGTCTAGGACTAGGTCAGGACGAGCAGTACTTC
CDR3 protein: CASSLGLGQDEQYF

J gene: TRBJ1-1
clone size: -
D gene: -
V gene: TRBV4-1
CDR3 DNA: TGCGCCAGCAGCCAAGATCAAGGTTACCTGAACACTGAAGCTTTCTTT
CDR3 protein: CASSQDQGYLNTEAFF

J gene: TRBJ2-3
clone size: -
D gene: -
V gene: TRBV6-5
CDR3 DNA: TGTGCCAGCAGTTACAAAAGGAGCACAGATACGCAGTATTTT
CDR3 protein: CASSYKRSTDTQYF

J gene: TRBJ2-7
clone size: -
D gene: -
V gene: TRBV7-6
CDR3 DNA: TGTGCCAGCAGCTTAGAACCCAACTACGAGCAGTACTTC
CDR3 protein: CASSLEPNYEQYF

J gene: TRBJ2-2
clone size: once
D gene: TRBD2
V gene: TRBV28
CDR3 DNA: TGTGCCAGCAGTTTATCGAAGCGGGGGGCCGTCACCGGGGAGCTGTTTTTT
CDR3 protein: CASSLSKRGAVTGELFF

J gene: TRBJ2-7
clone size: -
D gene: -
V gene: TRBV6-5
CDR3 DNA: TGTGCCAGCAACCATGAGGGGCCCTCCTACGAGCAGTACTTC
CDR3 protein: CASNHEGPSYEQYF

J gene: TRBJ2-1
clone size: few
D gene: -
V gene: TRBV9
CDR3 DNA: TGTGCCAGCAGCCCACTTGACAATGAGCAGTTCTTC
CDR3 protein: CASSPLDNEQFF

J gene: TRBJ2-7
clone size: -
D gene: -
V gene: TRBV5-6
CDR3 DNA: TGTGCCAGCAGCTGGGCGACTAGTATGCCGAGACCGGCCGAGCAGTACTTC
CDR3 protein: CASSWATSMPRPAEQYF

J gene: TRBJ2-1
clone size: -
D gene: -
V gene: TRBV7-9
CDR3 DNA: TGTGCCAGCAGCTTAGGTGGGGGCAGATACAATGAGCAGTTCTTC
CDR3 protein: CASSLGGGRYNEQFF

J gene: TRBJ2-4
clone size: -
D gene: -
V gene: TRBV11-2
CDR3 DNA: TGTGCCAGCAGCGTCAGGGAGCGGGTTGCCAAAAACATTCAGTACTTC
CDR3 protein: CASSVRERVAKNIQYF

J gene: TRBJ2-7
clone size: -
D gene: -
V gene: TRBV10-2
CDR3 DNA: TGCGCCAGCAGTGATAGGGGGGGTGCTACCTACGAGCAGTACTTC
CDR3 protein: CASSDRGGATYEQYF

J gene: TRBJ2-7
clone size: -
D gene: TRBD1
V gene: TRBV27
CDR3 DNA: TGTGCCAGCAGTCCCTTTGGACAGGGGGCCACCTACGAGCAGTACTTC
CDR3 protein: CASSPFGQGATYEQYF

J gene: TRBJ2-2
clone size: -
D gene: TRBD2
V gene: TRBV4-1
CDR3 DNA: TGCGCCAGCAGCCAACGACTAGCGGGGGGGCCGGCCACCGGGGAGCTGTTTTTT
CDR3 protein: CASSQRLAGGPATGELFF

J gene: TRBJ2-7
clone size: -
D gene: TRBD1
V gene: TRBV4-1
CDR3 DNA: TGCGCCAGCAGCCACCCGGACAGGCCCCACGGCGAGCAGTACTTC
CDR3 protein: CASSHPDRPHGEQYF

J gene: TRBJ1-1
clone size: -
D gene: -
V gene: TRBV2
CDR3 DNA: TGTGCCAGCATGGGGGACGGGAACACTGAAGCTTTCTTT
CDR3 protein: CASMGDGNTEAFF

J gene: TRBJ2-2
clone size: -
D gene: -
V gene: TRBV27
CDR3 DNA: TGTGCCAGCAGTGATCAGGTGTGGACCGGGGAGCTGTTTTTT
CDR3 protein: CASSDQVWTGELFF

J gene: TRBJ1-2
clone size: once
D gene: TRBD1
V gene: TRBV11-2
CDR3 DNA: TGTGCCAGCAGCCTTCAGGGGGCCAACGGCTACACCTTC
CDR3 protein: CASSLQGANGYTF

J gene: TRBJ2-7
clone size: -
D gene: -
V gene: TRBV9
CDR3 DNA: TGTGCCAGCAGCCCAACTTCGAAGGGGGGCAGCCGCTCCTACGAGCAGTACTTC
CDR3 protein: CASSPTSKGGSRSYEQYF

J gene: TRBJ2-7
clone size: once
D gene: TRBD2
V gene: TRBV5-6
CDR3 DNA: TGTGCCAGCAGCTTTGCGGGGGACTACGAGCAGTACTTC
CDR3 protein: CASSFAGDYEQYF

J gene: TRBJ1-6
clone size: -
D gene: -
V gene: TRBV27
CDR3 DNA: TGTGCCAGCAGTTTGAGACAGAATAATTCACCCCTCCACTTT
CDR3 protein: CASSLRQNNSPLHF

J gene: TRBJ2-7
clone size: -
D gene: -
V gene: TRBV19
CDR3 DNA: TGTGCCAGTAGTCCCTCGAGGTCCGGGGAGCAGTACTTC
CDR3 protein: CASSPSRSGEQYF

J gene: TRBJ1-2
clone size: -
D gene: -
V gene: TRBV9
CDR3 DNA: TGTGCCAGCAGCGTAGGTGCGGGATTGGACTATGGCTACACCTTC
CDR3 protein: CASSVGAGLDYGYTF

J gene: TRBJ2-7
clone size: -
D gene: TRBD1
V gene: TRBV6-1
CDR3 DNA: TGTGCCAGCACATTGGGACAGGGGAAAGACGAGCAGTACTTC
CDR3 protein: CASTLGQGKDEQYF

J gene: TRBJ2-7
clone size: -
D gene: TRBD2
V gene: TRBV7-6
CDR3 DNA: TGTGCCAGCAGTATCGGGAGGGCAAATGAGCAGTACTTC
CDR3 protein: CASSIGRANEQYF

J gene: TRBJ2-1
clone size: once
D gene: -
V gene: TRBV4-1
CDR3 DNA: TGCGCCAGCAGTGTAACCCTCGCGGGCTACAATGAGCAGTTCTTC
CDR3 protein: CASSVTLAGYNEQFF

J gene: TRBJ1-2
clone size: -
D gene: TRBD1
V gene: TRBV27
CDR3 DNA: TGTGCCAGCGCCGGGACAGATCTCGGCTACACCTTC
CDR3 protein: CASAGTDLGYTF

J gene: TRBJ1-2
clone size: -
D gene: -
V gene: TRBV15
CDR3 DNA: TGTGCCACCAGCAGAGATGGGGGCTACACCTTC
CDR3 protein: CATSRDGGYTF

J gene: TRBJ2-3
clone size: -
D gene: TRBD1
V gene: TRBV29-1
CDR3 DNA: TGCAGCGTTGTTACGGGACAGGGGGCCGGTGGAGATACGCAGTATTTT
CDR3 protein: CSVVTGQGAGGDTQYF

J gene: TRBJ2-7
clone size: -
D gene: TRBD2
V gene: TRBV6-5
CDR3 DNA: TGTGCCAGCAGTTACGGCTCTAGCGGGGCCTACGAGCAGTACTTC
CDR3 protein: CASSYGSSGAYEQYF

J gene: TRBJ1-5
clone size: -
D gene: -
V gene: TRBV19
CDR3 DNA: TGTGCCAGTAGTATTAACAGTGGCAATCAGCCCCAGCATTTT
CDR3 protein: CASSINSGNQPQHF

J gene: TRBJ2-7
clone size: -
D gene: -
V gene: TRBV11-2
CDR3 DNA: TGTGCCAGCAGCTTACGTCGGGGCATCTACTCCTACGAGCAGTACTTC
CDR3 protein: CASSLRRGIYSYEQYF

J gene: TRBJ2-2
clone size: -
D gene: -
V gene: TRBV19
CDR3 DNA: TGTGCCAGTAGGGGGGGGGCGCTCACCGGGGAGCTGTTTTTT
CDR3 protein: CASRGGALTGELFF

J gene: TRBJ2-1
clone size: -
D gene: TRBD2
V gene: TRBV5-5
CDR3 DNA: TGTGCCAGCAGCTCGACTAGCGGTGAGCAGTTCTTC
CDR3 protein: CASSSTSGEQFF

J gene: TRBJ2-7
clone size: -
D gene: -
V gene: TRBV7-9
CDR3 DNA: TGTGCCAGCAGCTCTCCTGTGTCCTACGAGCAGTACTTC
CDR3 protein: CASSSPVSYEQYF

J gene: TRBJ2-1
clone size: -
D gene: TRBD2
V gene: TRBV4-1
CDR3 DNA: TGCGCCAGCAGCCAAGTGACTAGCAGCTACAATGAGCAGTTCTTC
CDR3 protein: CASSQVTSSYNEQFF

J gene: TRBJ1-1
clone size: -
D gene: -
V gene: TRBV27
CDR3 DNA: TGTGCCAGCAGTTTATCCGGGGGTCCCACTGAAGCTTTCTTT
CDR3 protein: CASSLSGGPTEAFF

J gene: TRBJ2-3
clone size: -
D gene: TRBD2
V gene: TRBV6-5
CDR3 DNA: TGTGCCAGCCGGGGGGGCCTAGATACGCAGTATTTT
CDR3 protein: CASRGGLDTQYF

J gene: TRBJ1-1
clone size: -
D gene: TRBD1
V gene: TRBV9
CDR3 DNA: TGTGCAAGAAGCTTCGGGACAGGCCCGCTAAGGACTGAAGCTTTCTTT
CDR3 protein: CARSFGTGPLRTEAFF

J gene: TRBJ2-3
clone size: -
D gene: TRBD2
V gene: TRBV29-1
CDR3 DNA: TGCAGCGGACTAGCGGTTAGCACAGATACGCAGTATTTT
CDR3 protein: CSGLAVSTDTQYF

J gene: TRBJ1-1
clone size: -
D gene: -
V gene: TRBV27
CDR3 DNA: TGTGCCAGCAGTTTGGGACAGAACACTGAAGCTTTCTTT
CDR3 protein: CASSLGQNTEAFF

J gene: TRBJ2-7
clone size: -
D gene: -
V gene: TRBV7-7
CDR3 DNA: TGTGCTAGCAGCTTGTATAAGGGAGGCGAGCAGTACTTC
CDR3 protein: CASSLYKGGEQYF

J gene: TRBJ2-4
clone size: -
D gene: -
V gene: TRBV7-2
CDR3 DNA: TGTGCCAGCAGCCATACGAACAGCGGTGGGATAGCCAAAAACATTCAGTACTTC
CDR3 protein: CASSHTNSGGIAKNIQYF

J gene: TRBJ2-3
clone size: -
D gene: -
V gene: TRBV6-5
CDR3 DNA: TGTGCCAGCAGTTACTCTGTGACTAGGGAAGATACGCAGTATTTT
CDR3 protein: CASSYSVTREDTQYF

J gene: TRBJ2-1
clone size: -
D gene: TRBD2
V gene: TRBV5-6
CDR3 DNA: TGTGCCAGCAGCGGCGGGGGAGCCAATGAGCAGTTCTTC
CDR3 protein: CASSGGGANEQFF

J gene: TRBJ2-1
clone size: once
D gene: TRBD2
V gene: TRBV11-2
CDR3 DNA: TGTGCCAGCAGCCCAGGTCCGGGACTAGACCCAATAAATGAGCAGTTCTTC
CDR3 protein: CASSPGPGLDPINEQFF

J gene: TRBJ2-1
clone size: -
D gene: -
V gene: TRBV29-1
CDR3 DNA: TGCAGCGTTGAGGGGGCTCCTACCTACAATGAGCAGTTCTTC
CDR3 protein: CSVEGAPTYNEQFF

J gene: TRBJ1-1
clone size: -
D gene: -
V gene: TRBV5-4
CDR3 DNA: TGTGCCAGCAGCCTCTCGTTGGGGCTGCACACTGAAGCTTTCTTT
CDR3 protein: CASSLSLGLHTEAFF

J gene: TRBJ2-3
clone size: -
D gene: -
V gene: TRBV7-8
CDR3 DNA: TGTGCCAGCAGCTCCACAGGGGGGGGAGAGGGAGATACGCAGTATTTT
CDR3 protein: CASSSTGGGEGDTQYF

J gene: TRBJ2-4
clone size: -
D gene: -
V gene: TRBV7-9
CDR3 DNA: TGTGCCAGCAGCCCGATGCACAAGTCGGGGGCCAAAAACATTCAGTACTTC
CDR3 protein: CASSPMHKSGAKNIQYF